The rows below give T cell receptor beta chains drawn from one sample of a study of graft-versus-host responses after intestinal transplantation. Measured with immunoSEQ multiplex PCR; TCRdb has only the in-frame clones, and not every one. Of approximately 100,000 clones listed, roughly 87% are singletons. These receptors are not linked to any known antigen. The starting material was unstimulated CD4+ T cells sorted from spleen or lymph node cells, obtained before intestinal transplant. Every receptor here comes from a human donor who received an intestinal transplant. The CDR3 runs from the conserved cysteine through the conserved F or W. Each record gives: clone size, J gene, D gene, V gene, CDR3 DNA, CDR3 protein. The D gene is left open where the match is weak. Clone size appears in some rows only: once, few, many, or a class for an expanded clone.

>-|TRBJ2-7|TRBD1|TRBV5-1
TGCGCCAGCAGCCTCCGGGACAGGCCCACCCTCTCCTACGAGCAGTACTTC
CASSLRDRPTLSYEQYF
>-|TRBJ2-1|TRBD2|TRBV19
TGTGCCAGTAGTATAGATGGAGGACTAGCGTATGAGCAGTTCTTC
CASSIDGGLAYEQFF
>-|TRBJ2-7|TRBD1|TRBV28
TGTGCCAGCAGGAGACAGGGCCGATACGAGCAGTACTTC
CASRRQGRYEQYF
>-|TRBJ2-7|-|TRBV6-5
TGTGCCACCGCCCCTACCCTCGCCTACGAGCAGTACTTC
CATAPTLAYEQYF
>-|TRBJ2-7|TRBD2|TRBV9
TGTGCCAGCAGCGCAACCGGGACTAGCTATAACGAGCAGTACTTC
CASSATGTSYNEQYF
>-|TRBJ1-6|TRBD1|TRBV19
TGTGCCAGTAGTATACCGGCCAGGGGGGTCGCCAAGTCACCCCTCCACTTT
CASSIPARGVAKSPLHF
>-|TRBJ1-5|-|TRBV6-1
TGTGCCAGCAGTGAAGGGAGGAGCAATCAGCCCCAGCATTTT
CASSEGRSNQPQHF
>-|TRBJ2-1|TRBD2|TRBV4-1
TGCGCCAGCAGCCTTGGACTAGCGGGAGGCATTGAGCAGTTCTTC
CASSLGLAGGIEQFF
>-|TRBJ2-5|TRBD2|TRBV9
TGTGCCAGCAGCCCTCAGCTAGCGGGAATGTTTGAGACCCAGTACTTC
CASSPQLAGMFETQYF
>-|TRBJ2-7|TRBD2|TRBV10-1
TGCGCCAGCTCCCCGAACCTAGCGGACGAGCAGTACTTC
CASSPNLADEQYF
>-|TRBJ2-1|TRBD2|TRBV25-1
TGTGCCAGCAGCCCTAAACCCAGCGGGAGGGCGGGCGAGCAGTTCTTC
CASSPKPSGRAGEQFF
>-|TRBJ2-5|TRBD1|TRBV6-1
TGTGCCAGCAGCCAGACAGGGGGCGTCGGGACCCAGTACTTC
CASSQTGGVGTQYF
>-|TRBJ2-3|TRBD2|TRBV29-1
TGCAGCGTTGAAGGCCCACGACTAGGGCGGGAGGGACCAGTAAGCACAGATACGCAGTATTTT
CSVEGPRLGREGPVSTDTQYF
>-|TRBJ2-5|TRBD2|TRBV30
TGTGCCTGGGCAGGATTCGGGAGGATGCGGGAGACCCAGTACTTC
CAWAGFGRMRETQYF
>once|TRBJ2-2|TRBD2|TRBV2
TGTGCCAGTTTGACTAGCGGAGCGATCGGGGAGCTGTTTTTT
CASLTSGAIGELFF
>once|TRBJ2-7|-|TRBV5-4
TGTGCCAGCAGCCCTAAGCAGGGCTCCTACGAGCAGTACTTC
CASSPKQGSYEQYF
>-|TRBJ2-7|-|TRBV21-1
TGTGCCAGCAGCAATAAGGAACTAGCGAGACCTACCGGGCAGTACTTC
CASSNKELARPTGQYF
>-|TRBJ2-1|TRBD2|TRBV6-1
TGTGCCAGCAGTGAAGCGCCAGCGGGGAGCTCCTACAATGAGCAGTTCTTC
CASSEAPAGSSYNEQFF
>once|TRBJ2-2|-|TRBV7-3
TGTGCCAGCAGCTTAGCGAGGACCACCGGGGGGCTGTTTTTT
CASSLARTTGGLFF
>-|TRBJ2-1|TRBD2|TRBV27
TGTGCCAGCACCTCGAAGGGACTAGCGGGGGGGGGCAATGAGCAGTTCTTC
CASTSKGLAGGGNEQFF
>-|TRBJ2-7|TRBD1|TRBV19
TGTGCCAGTAGCCCAGACAGGGTCCCCGACGAGCAGTACTTC
CASSPDRVPDEQYF
>-|TRBJ2-3|TRBD2|TRBV5-4
TGTGCCAGCAGCTTGTACCCTAGCGGCGATACGCAGTATTTT
CASSLYPSGDTQYF
>-|TRBJ2-2|-|TRBV11-2
TGTGCCAGCAGCCTACGGACTGGGACGAACACCGGGGAGCTGTTTTTT
CASSLRTGTNTGELFF
>medium-sized|TRBJ2-7|-|TRBV6-1
TGTGCCAGCAGCTGGGGTGGCTACGAGCAGTACTTC
CASSWGGYEQYF
>few|TRBJ2-7|TRBD2|TRBV6-1
TGTGCCAGCACCACGGGGGGTGCCACATACGAGCAGTACTTC
CASTTGGATYEQYF
>-|TRBJ1-5|-|TRBV2
TGTGCCAGCAGTGGGGTGGGGGCACAGCATTTT
CASSGVGAQHF
>-|TRBJ2-7|-|TRBV6-1
TGTGCCAGCAGTGAAACTGGCGTCTCCTACGAGCAGTACTTC
CASSETGVSYEQYF
>once|TRBJ1-6|-|TRBV2
TGTGCCAGCAGTGAAGGGCTACCCCTCCACTTT
CASSEGLPLHF
>-|TRBJ1-4|-|TRBV15
TGTGCCACCGGAGGGGGGGCAACTAATGAAAAACTGTTTTTT
CATGGGATNEKLFF
>few|TRBJ1-3|TRBD1|TRBV6-6
TGTGCCAGCAGCACAGGGGCCTCTGGAAACACCATATATTTT
CASSTGASGNTIYF
>-|TRBJ2-5|-|TRBV5-1
TGCGCCAGCAGCTTCCGGGGGACCCAGTACTTC
CASSFRGTQYF
>-|TRBJ2-1|TRBD1|TRBV27
TGTGCCAGCAGTTTTTCTACAGGGGGGAATGAGCAGTTCTTC
CASSFSTGGNEQFF
>once|TRBJ1-1|-|TRBV11-2
TGTGCCAGCAGCTTAGTGGTACAGAGTGAAGCTTTCTTT
CASSLVVQSEAFF
>once|TRBJ2-7|-|TRBV10-3
TGTGCCATCAGTGATAAGGACGAGCAGTACTTC
CAISDKDEQYF
>-|TRBJ2-1|-|TRBV11-3
TGTGCCAGCAGCTTAGACTATGGGGGGCACAATGAGCAGTTCTTC
CASSLDYGGHNEQFF
>-|TRBJ2-7|-|TRBV5-1
TGTGCCAGCAGCGGAACATCACGCGAGCAGTACTTC
CASSGTSREQYF
>-|TRBJ2-1|-|TRBV2
TGTGCCAGCAGTGGAGGGAGCTCCTACAATGAGCAGTTCTTC
CASSGGSSYNEQFF
>-|TRBJ2-3|TRBD2|TRBV7-6
TGTGCCAGCAGCTTAGCTCCGGGGGGAAACACAGATACGCAGTATTTT
CASSLAPGGNTDTQYF
>-|TRBJ2-2|-|TRBV6-5
TGTGCCAGCAGTGGTAAACGGGACTCCACCGGGGAGCTGTTTTTT
CASSGKRDSTGELFF
>-|TRBJ2-3|-|TRBV21-1
TGTGCCAGCAGCAAACTAGCGGCCTGGGGGGATACGCAGTATTTT
CASSKLAAWGDTQYF
>-|TRBJ1-4|TRBD1|TRBV19
TGTGCCAGCCGGACAGGGGGGGAAAAACTGTTTTTT
CASRTGGEKLFF
>-|TRBJ2-3|-|TRBV27
TGTGCCAGCAGTTATACTTCTACGGGGGACGATACGCAGTATTTT
CASSYTSTGDDTQYF
>-|TRBJ2-4|-|TRBV4-2
TGTGCCAGCAGCCAAGATAGAGGGGTCAAAAACATTCAGTACTTC
CASSQDRGVKNIQYF